The next 8 T cell receptor beta chains were all read from a single sample in a study of identical twins. TCRdb redid the calling of the 5' RACE reads with MiXCR, one entry per CDR3 protein. The repertoire holds 400,000 to 550,000 distinct CDR3 sequences, with under 25% as singletons. This sample was also put to use in a study of T cells expressing NK-cell markers.

The sequenced sample consisted of CD4+ T cells sorted from blood. These TCRs come from a woman between 18 and 30 years old in good health.

This clonotype showed up many times. V and J are TRBV29-1 and TRBJ1-2; no firm D call. The CDR3 loop spans 16 amino acids. Germline values: CDR1 SQVTM, CDR2 ANQGSEA. Trimming pared 1 base from V and 3 bases from J, leaving 18 bases between. The CDR3 nucleotides are TGCAGCGTTGAAGTCCGATTTGGGCAGGAGTACTATGGCTACACCTTC. Translating gives CSVEVRFGQEYYGYTF.

This clonotype showed up just a few times. CDR3 DNA: TGTGCCAGCTCTCTAACAGGTGCCAATCAGCCCCAGCATTTT. As protein: CASSLTGANQPQHF. The chain couples TRBV18 to TRBJ1-5; a possible D gene is TRBD1 (5 bases). The length of the CDR3 is 14 residues. Trimming shortened V by 6 bases and J by 3 bases, and 12 bases separated the two germline ends. Germline assignment: CDR1 KGHSH and CDR2 LQKENI.

This clonotype was counted a few times. V gene TRBV7-2 combines with J gene TRBJ2-1; TRBD2 matches at 10 bases. Germline CDR1 SGHTA, CDR2 FQGNSA. The CDR3 is 17 residues long. The trim removed 5 bases at V and 6 bases at J, leaving 13 bases unmatched. The CDR3 sequence is CASSPRFQREGTNEQFF. CDR3 in DNA: TGTGCCAGCAGCCCCCGATTTCAGCGGGAGGGTACCAATGAGCAGTTCTTC.

The V gene is TRBV29-1, the J gene TRBJ1-4; D is unresolved. V lost 7 bases and J 4 bases, leaving 19 bases between the germline ends. Germline-derived CDR1 and CDR2 are SQVTM and ANQGSEA. This CDR3 is built from 15 residues. The CDR3 is CSATLHSAFNEKLFF. CDR3 coding DNA: TGCAGCGCCACCCTTCACAGCGCCTTTAATGAAAAACTGTTTTTT. Full variable domain (rest looked up from reference TRBV29-1 and TRBJ1-4): SAVISQKPSRDICQRGTSLTIQCQVDSQVTMMFWYRQQPGQSLTLIATANQGSEATYESGFVIDKFPISRPNLTFSTLTVSNMSPEDSSIYLCSATLHSAFNEKLFFGSGTQLSVL.

V is TRBV5-6 and J is TRBJ2-3; the match to TRBD1 covers 8 bases. The CDR3 sequence is 13 residues long. Germline-derived CDR1 and CDR2 are SGHDT and YYEEEE. Losses at the gene ends were 3 bases for V and 10 bases for J; bases not matched to a gene: 7. CDR3 coding DNA: TGTGCCAGCAGCTATACTTGGGACAGGCCGCAGTATTTT. This sequence encodes CASSYTWDRPQYF.

The CDR3 loop reads CASSAAGTPNEQFF. The CDR3 DNA follows: TGTGCCAGCAGCGCCGCGGGAACTCCTAATGAGCAGTTCTTC. V and J are TRBV9 and TRBJ2-1; D is perhaps TRBD2 (6 bases). Trimming removed 3 bases from V and 7 bases from J, with 14 bases in between. Per germline, CDR1 SGDLS and CDR2 YYNGEE. The CDR3 sequence is 14 residues long.

This clonotype occurred many times. The chain recombines TRBV29-1 with TRBJ2-2; D gene unclear. CDR1 and CDR2 from the germline V gene are SQVTM and ANQGSEA. CDR3 length: 13 residues. V was cut by 3 bases and J by 1 base, with 6 bases left in between. The CDR3 DNA is TGCAGCGTTGACGGCGGGAACACCGGGGAGCTGTTTTTT. This gives the protein CSVDGGNTGELFF.

The table lists this clonotype with a few counts. The chain carries TRBV20-1 and TRBJ2-1, with TRBD1 as a possible D gene (6 bases). Germline values: CDR1 DFQATT, CDR2 SNEGSKA (reference sequence). This CDR3 has 14 amino acids. Trimming pared 4 bases from V and 7 bases from J, leaving 17 bases between. The CDR3 DNA reads TGCAGTGCTATCCGCCCAAATAGGGGGAATGAGCAGTTCTTC. This codes for CSAIRPNRGNEQFF.